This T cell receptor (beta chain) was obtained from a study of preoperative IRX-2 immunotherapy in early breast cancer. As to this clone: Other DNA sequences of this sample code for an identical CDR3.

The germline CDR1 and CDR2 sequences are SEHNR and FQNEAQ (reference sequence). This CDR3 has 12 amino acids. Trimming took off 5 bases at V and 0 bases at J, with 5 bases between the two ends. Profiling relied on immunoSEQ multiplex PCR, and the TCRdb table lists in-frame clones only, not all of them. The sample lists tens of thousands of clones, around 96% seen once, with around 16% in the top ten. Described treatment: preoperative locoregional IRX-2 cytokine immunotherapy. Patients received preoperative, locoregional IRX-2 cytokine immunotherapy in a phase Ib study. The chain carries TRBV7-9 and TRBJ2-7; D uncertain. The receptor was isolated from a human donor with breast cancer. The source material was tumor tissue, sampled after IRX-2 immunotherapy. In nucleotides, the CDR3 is TGTGCCAGCAGCCCCAGCTCCTACGAGCAGTACTTC. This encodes CASSPSSYEQYF.